Presented here are 20 T cell receptor beta chains from one specimen sequenced in a study of identical twins (dated by TCRdb to 2016 to 2017). The method was 5' RACE. Instrument used: Illumina HiSeq 2000. TCRdb passed the public sequencing reads through fastp at Q25 and MiXCR, retaining productive beta sequences. CDR3 protein duplicates are merged, each entry listing the most common genes and DNA. This sample is represented by 1,800,000 or so distinct CDR3 sequences; 32% of them were singletons. The ten largest clones take up roughly 0.3% of the sample. The material sequenced was cord blood. The receptors here all came from a newborn girl in good health.

Comment on this clonotype: Since a much larger clone is just one base distant, this may be a read error. For the CDR3, the DNA is TGTGCCAGCAGTCCCCACGAGGGGGCGGCTAACTGTGGCTACACCTTC. Translating it yields CASSPHEGAANCGYTF. The chain joins TRBV6-5 to TRBJ1-2, with 7 bases identical to TRBD1. There are 16 residues in the CDR3. From germline, CDR1 is MNHEY and CDR2 SVGAGI.

V usage is TRBV2 and J usage is TRBJ2-7, with D uncertain. The end of the DNA aligns better with TRBJ2-4, so the J call may be wrong. The CDR3 sequence is 12 residues long. Germline CDR1 is SNHLY and CDR2 is FYNNEI. The DNA of the CDR3 is TGTGCCAGCCAAATGGCCGCAAACATTCAGTACTTC. Translated: CASQMAANIQYF.

V and J are TRBV6-1 and TRBJ1-1; perhaps TRBD1 as D (6 bases). This CDR3 spans 16 amino acids. Trimming took 7 bases from V and 3 from J, leaving 21 bases between them. Germline V gene data show CDR1 as MNHNS and CDR2 as SASEGT. The CDR3 protein is CASINSVSGDYTEAFF. The DNA for the CDR3 is TGTGCCAGCATCAATTCCGTTTCAGGGGACTACACTGAAGCTTTCTTT.

The chain joins TRBV5-1 to TRBJ1-1; no firm D call. V lost 0 bases and J 0 bases, leaving 12 bases between the germline ends. This CDR3 comprises 16 residues. Germline-derived CDR1 and CDR2 are SGHRS and YFSETQ. Here the CDR3 DNA reads TGCGCCAGCAGCTTGGCCTCAGGCAGGCTGAACACTGAAGCTTTCTTT. It codes for CASSLASGRLNTEAFF.

The chain joins TRBV20-1 to TRBJ1-6; TRBD1 is a possible D gene (5 bases). The germline V gene encodes CDR1 DFQATT and CDR2 SNEGSKA (reference sequence). The CDR3 is made up of 13 amino acids. V was shortened by 4 bases and J by 11 bases, with 15 bases between the two germline ends. The CDR3 sequence is CSATSGGSTPLHF. CDR3 DNA sequence: TGCAGTGCTACAAGCGGGGGTTCGACACCCCTCCACTTT.

The chain couples TRBV27 to TRBJ2-1, with 8 bases lining up with TRBD2. Per germline, CDR1 MNHEY and CDR2 SMNVEV (reference sequence). With V trimmed by 1 base and J by 6 bases, 8 bases remained unmatched. The length of the CDR3 is 16 residues. CDR3 DNA: TGTGCCAGCAGTTTATTTGGCGGGAGGAGACCCAATGAGCAGTTCTTC. Amino acids: CASSLFGGRRPNEQFF.

The V call is TRBV2, the J call TRBJ2-4, with unresolved D. The germline gives CDR1 SNHLY, CDR2 FYNNEI. This CDR3 contains 14 residues. V lost 7 bases and J lost 0, with 10 bases in between. The CDR3 loop is CASTHEVAKNIQYF. CDR3 DNA: TGTGCCAGCACCCATGAGGTAGCCAAAAACATTCAGTACTTC.

The V gene is TRBV18, the J gene TRBJ2-1; D not resolved. CDR1 is KGHSH and CDR2 is LQKENI in the germline V gene. The CDR3 runs 14 residues. Trimming left V 4 bases short and J 8 bases short, with 15 bases between. The CDR3 reads CASSLTRQRDEQFF. CDR3 bases: TGTGCCAGCTCACTGACTCGGCAACGGGATGAGCAGTTCTTC.

The table lists this clonotype with a few counts. An end of the junction differs from the germline gene, which may be a read error. The genes are TRBV20-1 and TRBJ1-5, with 9 bases matching TRBD1. The CDR3 runs to 16 residues. Germline CDR1 reads DFQATT; CDR2 reads SNEGSKA (reference sequence). The CDR3 is CSASSADRGYNQPQHF. The CDR3 bases are TGTAGTGCTAGTTCAGCGGACAGGGGATATAATCAGCCCCAGCATTTT.

V is TRBV3-1 and J is TRBJ2-1, with 10 bases fitting TRBD1. The germline gives CDR1 LGHDT, CDR2 YNNKEL (reference sequence). J gave up 6 bases and V 3 bases, and 5 bases lay outside the gene matches. The CDR3 length is 15 residues. CDR3 protein: CASSHPGQGINEQFF. CDR3 sequence (DNA): TGTGCCAGCAGCCACCCGGGACAGGGGATCAATGAGCAGTTCTTC.

This chain joins TRBV27 and TRBJ1-1, with 9 bases identical to TRBD1. Germline lookup yields CDR1 MNHEY and CDR2 SMNVEV (reference sequence). This CDR3 is built from 13 residues. Trimming removed 6 bases from V and 7 bases from J; junction bases left unmatched: 6. The CDR3 DNA sequence: TGTGCCAGCAGGCCGACAGGGGGGATTGAAGCTTTCTTT. Translated, it gives CASRPTGGIEAFF.

Points on this clonotype: This sequence may be a read error, since a much larger clone differs from it by one base. The chain links TRBV12-3 or TRBV12-4 to TRBJ1-6; tentatively, D is TRBD1 (5 bases). This CDR3 has 16 amino acids. The CDR3 nucleotides are TGTGCCAGCAGTTTAGGGGGGAGCTCCTATAATTCACCCCCCCACTTT. Translation gives CASSLGGSSYNSPPHF.

The CDR3 spells CSVEPAQGYTEAFF. CDR3 sequence (DNA): TGCAGCGTTGAACCCGCACAGGGATACACTGAAGCTTTCTTT. This chain links TRBV29-1 with TRBJ1-1; maybe TRBD1 (6 bases). The CDR3 has 14 amino acids. The V gene's germline CDR1 is SQVTM and CDR2 ANQGSEA. Trimming stripped 2 bases from V and 3 bases from J, with 13 bases between. Looking up the rest from reference TRBV29-1 and TRBJ1-1 gives the full variable domain: SAVISQKPSRDICQRGTSLTIQCQVDSQVTMMFWYRQQPGQSLTLIATANQGSEATYESGFVIDKFPISRPNLTFSTLTVSNMSPEDSSIYLCSVEPAQGYTEAFFGQGTRLTVV.

V is TRBV20-1 and J is TRBJ1-5, with 7 bases that match TRBD1. The V gene end was trimmed by 5 bases and the J gene end by 2 bases; junction bases not matched to a gene: 9. CDR1 and CDR2 from the germline V gene are DFQATT and SNEGSKA (reference sequence). This CDR3 has 15 amino acids. This CDR3 is CSAFIRGDGNQPQHF. CDR3 bases: TGCAGTGCTTTCATCAGGGGGGATGGCAATCAGCCCCAGCATTTT.

CDR3: CSGQGPVYSNQPQHF. The DNA for the CDR3 is TGCAGTGGACAGGGGCCCGTTTATAGCAATCAGCCCCAGCATTTT. This chain uses TRBV20-1 with TRBJ1-5, with 8 bases matching TRBD1. Germline loops: CDR1 DFQATT, CDR2 SNEGSKA (reference sequence). CDR3 size: 15 residues. The V segment lost 7 bases and the J segment 0 bases; nucleotides outside the gene matches: 8.

Concerning this clonotype: A much bigger clone sits one base away, suggesting this may be a read error. The chain couples TRBV6-2 or TRBV6-3 to TRBJ2-1; 8 nucleotides align to TRBD2. The germline gives CDR1 MNHEY, CDR2 SVGEGT. V shed 8 bases, J shed 9 bases, and the junction held 9 bases outside the gene matches. The CDR3 runs 13 residues. The CDR3 DNA follows: TGTGCCAGCGGAGTCACTAGCGGCGGTGAGCAGTTCTTC. Protein product: CASGVTSGGEQFF.

This clonotype was observed a handful of times. J is TRBJ2-7 and V is TRBV11-2; maybe TRBD2 (6 bases). The germline gives CDR1 SGHAT, CDR2 FQNNGV. The CDR3 covers 15 residues. Trimming pared 0 bases from V and 0 bases from J, leaving 9 bases between. The chain's CDR3 is CASSLDTGSSYEQYF. CDR3 bases: TGTGCCAGCAGCTTAGATACCGGGAGCTCCTACGAGCAGTACTTC. Complete variable domain (other parts from reference TRBV11-2 and TRBJ2-7): EAGVAQSPRYKIIEKRQSVAFWCNPISGHATLYWYQQILGQGPKLLIQFQNNGVVDDSQLPKDRFSAERLKGVDSTLKIQPAKLEDSAVYLCASSLDTGSSYEQYFGPGTRLTVT.

The table lists this clonotype with a few counts. The chain recombines TRBV4-2 with TRBJ2-1; 11 bases are shared with TRBD2. Germline CDR1 LGHNA, CDR2 YNFKEQ. With 3 bases clipped from V and 3 bases from J, the junction kept 4 bases outside the gene matches. CDR3 length: 16 residues. This chain's CDR3 is CASSHTGTSGYNEQFF. DNA of the CDR3: TGTGCCAGCAGCCACACCGGGACTAGCGGCTACAATGAGCAGTTCTTC.

This sequence joins TRBV3-1 and TRBJ2-4; the D is unclear. With 4 bases removed from V and 6 bases from J, the gap between germline ends came to 10 bases. CDR3 size: 13 residues. Germline V gene sequence: CDR1 LGHDT, CDR2 YNNKEL (reference sequence). The CDR3 protein is CASSPGTRNIQYF. Written as DNA, the CDR3 is TGTGCCAGCAGCCCCGGCACCCGAAACATTCAGTACTTC.

This clonotype has a handful of counts. This chain connects TRBV18 to TRBJ2-4, with TRBD1 as a possible D gene (5 bases). Germline-derived CDR1 and CDR2 are KGHSH and LQKENI. The CDR3 runs 15 residues. Trimming left V 2 bases short and J 0 bases short, with 8 bases between. CDR3 in DNA: TGTGCCAGCTCACCAGGGGCCCTAGCCAAAAACATTCAGTACTTC. It translates to CASSPGALAKNIQYF. The variable domain in full, with the rest retrieved from reference TRBV18 and TRBJ2-4, is NAGVMQNPRHLVRRRGQEARLRCSPMKGHSHVYWYRQLPEEGLKFMVYLQKENIIDESGMPKERFSAEFPKEGPSILRIQQVVRGDSAAYFCASSPGALAKNIQYFGAGTRLSVL.